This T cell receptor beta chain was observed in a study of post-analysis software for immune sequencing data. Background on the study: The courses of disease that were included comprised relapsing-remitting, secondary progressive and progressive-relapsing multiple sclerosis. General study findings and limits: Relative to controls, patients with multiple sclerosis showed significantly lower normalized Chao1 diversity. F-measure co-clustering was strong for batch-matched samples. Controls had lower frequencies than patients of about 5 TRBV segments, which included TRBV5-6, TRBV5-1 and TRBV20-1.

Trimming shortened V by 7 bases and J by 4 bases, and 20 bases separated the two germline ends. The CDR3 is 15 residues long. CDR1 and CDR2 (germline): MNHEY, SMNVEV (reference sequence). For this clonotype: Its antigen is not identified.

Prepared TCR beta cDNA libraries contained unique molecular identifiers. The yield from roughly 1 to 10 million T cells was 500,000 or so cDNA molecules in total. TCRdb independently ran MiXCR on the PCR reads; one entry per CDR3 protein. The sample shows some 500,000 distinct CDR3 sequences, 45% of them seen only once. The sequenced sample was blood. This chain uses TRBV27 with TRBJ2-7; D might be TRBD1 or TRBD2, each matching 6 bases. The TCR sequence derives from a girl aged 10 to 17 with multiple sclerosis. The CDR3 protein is CASNKLGGRYYEQYF. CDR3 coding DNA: TGTGCCAGCAACAAATTGGGGGGCCGGTATTACGAGCAGTACTTC.